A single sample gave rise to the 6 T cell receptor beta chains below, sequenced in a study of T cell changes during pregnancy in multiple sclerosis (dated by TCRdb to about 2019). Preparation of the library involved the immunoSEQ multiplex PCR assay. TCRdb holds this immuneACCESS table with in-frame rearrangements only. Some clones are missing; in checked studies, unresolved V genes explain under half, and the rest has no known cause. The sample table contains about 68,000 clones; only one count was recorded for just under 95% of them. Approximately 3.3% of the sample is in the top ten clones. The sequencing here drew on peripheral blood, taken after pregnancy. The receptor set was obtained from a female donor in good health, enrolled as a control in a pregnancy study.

The CDR3 is CASKRTENEKLFF. The DNA for the CDR3 is TGTGCCAGCAAACGGACAGAGAATGAAAAACTGTTTTTT. The chain carries TRBV6-5 and TRBJ1-4; D is perhaps TRBD1 (6 bases). V lost 7 bases and J 5 bases, leaving 11 bases between the germline ends. Germline V lookup: CDR1 MNHEY, CDR2 SVGAGI. The CDR3 length is 13 residues.

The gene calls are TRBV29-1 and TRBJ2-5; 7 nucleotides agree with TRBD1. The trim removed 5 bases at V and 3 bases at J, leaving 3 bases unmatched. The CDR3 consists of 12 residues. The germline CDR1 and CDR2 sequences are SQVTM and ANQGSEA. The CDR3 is CSVLGQEETQYF. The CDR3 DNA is TGCAGCGTTCTCGGACAGGAAGAGACCCAGTACTTC.

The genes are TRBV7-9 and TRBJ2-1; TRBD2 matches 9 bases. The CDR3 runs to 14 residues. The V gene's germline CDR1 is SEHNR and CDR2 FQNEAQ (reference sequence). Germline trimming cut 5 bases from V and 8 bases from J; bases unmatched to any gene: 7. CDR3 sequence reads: CASSMGLAGDEQFF. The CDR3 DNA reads TGTGCCAGCAGCATGGGACTAGCTGGGGATGAGCAGTTCTTC.

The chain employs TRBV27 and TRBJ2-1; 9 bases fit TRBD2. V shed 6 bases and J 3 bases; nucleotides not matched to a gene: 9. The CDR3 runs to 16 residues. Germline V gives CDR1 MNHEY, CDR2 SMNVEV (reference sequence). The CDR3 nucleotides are TGTGCCAGCAGCCGTCGGCAACTAGCGGGCTACAATGAGCAGTTCTTC. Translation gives CASSRRQLAGYNEQFF.

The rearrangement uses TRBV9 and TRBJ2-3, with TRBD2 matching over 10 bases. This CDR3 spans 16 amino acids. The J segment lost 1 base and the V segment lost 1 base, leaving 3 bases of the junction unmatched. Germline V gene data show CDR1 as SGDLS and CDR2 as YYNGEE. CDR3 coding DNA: TGTGCCAGCAGCGTAACCGGGACTAGCGGCACAGATACGCAGTATTTT. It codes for CASSVTGTSGTDTQYF.

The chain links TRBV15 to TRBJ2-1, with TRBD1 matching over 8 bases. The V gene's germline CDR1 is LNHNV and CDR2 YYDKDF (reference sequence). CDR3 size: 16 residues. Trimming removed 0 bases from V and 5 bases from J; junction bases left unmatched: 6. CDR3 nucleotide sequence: TGTGCCACCAGCAGAGATCGTACAGGGGGAAACAATGAGCAGTTCTTC. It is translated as CATSRDRTGGNNEQFF.